This T cell receptor beta chain was observed in a study of blood T cell repertoires in COVID-19 (dated by TCRdb to 2020 to 2021). The study in broad terms: The collaborator samples originated in the United States, Italy and Spain and spanned the acute and convalescent phases of COVID-19. The prospective study material was composed of cDNA or gDNA derived from T cells, B-cell-depleted T cells, or PBMCs. The repertoires were made available in a free public database intended to serve as a resource for research on the immune response to SARS-CoV-2. The sample metadata nearly always contained a de-identified subject ID, COVID-19 status, age in years and sex. Where available, HLA class I and class II types were obtained from metadata supplied by the sample provider rather than from assay-based typing. Deeply sampled blood TCRbeta repertoires from subjects exposed to, actively infected with, or recovered from COVID-19 were included in the dataset. Samples were obtained from the ongoing ImmuneRACE study (first 160 participants) and from about 1,300 subjects provided by 6 global collaborators.

Each collaborating institution followed its own protocols to collect whole blood in K2EDTA tubes. For TCRbeta analysis, collaborator samples were shipped as frozen whole blood, as isolated PBMCs, or as DNA extracted from either sample type. For this clone: The target of this receptor is not known. Base qualities are not provided; no much larger clone lies one nucleotide away.

TCRbeta CDR3 regions were amplified from genomic DNA using the immunoSEQ Assay, a bias-controlled multiplex PCR. The study's processing was this. Within the assay, amplification of reference gene primers was used to estimate how many nucleated cells each sample contained. Sequence reads were collapsed and filtered to measure the absolute abundance of every unique TCRbeta CDR3 rearrangement. For each sample, productive Simpson clonality was calculated by taking the square root of Simpson's diversity index across productive rearrangements. TCRdb obtained this table from immuneACCESS and retained in-frame rearrangements with V and J assigned. These tables miss some clones; where compared with another copy, unresolved V genes account for less than half of the shortfall, and the remainder is unexplained. The V and J calls and clone size come from that table; D and trimming were worked out from the DNA. The sample profile shows 55,000 to 70,000 clones; more than 85% of them were found once. Jointly, the top ten make up around 2% of the sample.

Points the paper makes about the study in general: The amount of clinical and demographic metadata varied by source and participant and was provided uncurated.

This receptor was identified in a man aged 60 to 69 with acute or convalescent COVID-19. Material: peripheral blood.

The CDR3 protein: CASSYGIDTQYF. In nucleotide form, the sequence is TGTGCCAGCAGTTACGGGATTGATACGCAGTATTTT. The V and J genes are TRBV12-3 or TRBV12-4 and TRBJ2-3; the D gene is perhaps TRBD2, from 5 matching bases. Its CDR3 holds 12 amino acids, cysteine through phenylalanine. Of the read, only the CDR3 DNA is kept; its 36 bases are in frame from base 1. The V and J ends are trimmed by 4 bases and 6 bases, leaving 8 bases between them.